The rows below give T cell receptor beta chains drawn from one sample of a study of CD8 T cells in ankylosing spondylitis. Each CDR3 protein is one row after TCRdb ran MiXCR on the 5' RACE reads. The table includes over 600,000 distinct CDR3 sequences, 15% to 20% detected once. The sequenced material came from blood, either unsorted or a sorted T cell fraction (not recorded which). These receptors were obtained from a male donor with ankylosing spondylitis. Each CDR3 is given without its conserved first and last residue. The size field is filled for only some rows; it gives once, few, many or a size class.

TRBV20-1	-	TRBJ2-7	SATPPGTSGSIPSYEQY
TRBV6-5	-	TRBJ2-1	ASSYSGQGNNEQF
TRBV11-1	-	TRBJ2-3	ASSRDPTSGESTDTQY
TRBV12-3/TRBV12-4	many	TRBJ2-1	ASSRTGDLPHNEQF
TRBV5-1	-	TRBJ2-3	ASSPVGASGRASTDTQY
TRBV6-1	few	TRBJ2-1	ASSLLNTSDQGNEQF
TRBV10-3	-	TRBJ2-3	AISKTGTSPSDTQY
TRBV19	few	TRBJ2-7	ASSIAGAYEQY
TRBV29-1	-	TRBJ2-3	SVEFPGKATDTQY
TRBV9	-	TRBJ2-5	ASSVEVQGAQY
TRBV12-3/TRBV12-4	-	TRBJ2-5	ASSFRSEETQY
TRBV9	-	TRBJ2-1	ASSAGLAGNSYNEQF
TRBV5-1	-	TRBJ2-7	ASSLGDGTYEQY
TRBV4-2	-	TRBJ2-6	ASSGSGGNSGANVLT
TRBV12-3/TRBV12-4	few	TRBJ2-1	ASSWGADYNEQF
TRBV20-1	few	TRBJ2-3	SARDLGVGADTQY
TRBV7-9	few	TRBJ2-3	ASSPRIAGDTDTQY
TRBV18	few	TRBJ2-7	ASSPGLAGSVSEQY